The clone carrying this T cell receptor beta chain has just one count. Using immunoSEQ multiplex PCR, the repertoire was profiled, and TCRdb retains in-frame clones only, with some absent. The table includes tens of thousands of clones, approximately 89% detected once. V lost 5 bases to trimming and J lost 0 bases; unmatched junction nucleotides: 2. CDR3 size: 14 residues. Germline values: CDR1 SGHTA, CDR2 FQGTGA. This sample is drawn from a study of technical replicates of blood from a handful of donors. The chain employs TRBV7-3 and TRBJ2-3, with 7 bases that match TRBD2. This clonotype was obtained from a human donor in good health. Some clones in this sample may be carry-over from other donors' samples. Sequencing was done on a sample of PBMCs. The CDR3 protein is CASSGGGSTDTQYF. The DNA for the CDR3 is TGTGCCAGCAGCGGGGGGGGGAGCACAGATACGCAGTATTTT.